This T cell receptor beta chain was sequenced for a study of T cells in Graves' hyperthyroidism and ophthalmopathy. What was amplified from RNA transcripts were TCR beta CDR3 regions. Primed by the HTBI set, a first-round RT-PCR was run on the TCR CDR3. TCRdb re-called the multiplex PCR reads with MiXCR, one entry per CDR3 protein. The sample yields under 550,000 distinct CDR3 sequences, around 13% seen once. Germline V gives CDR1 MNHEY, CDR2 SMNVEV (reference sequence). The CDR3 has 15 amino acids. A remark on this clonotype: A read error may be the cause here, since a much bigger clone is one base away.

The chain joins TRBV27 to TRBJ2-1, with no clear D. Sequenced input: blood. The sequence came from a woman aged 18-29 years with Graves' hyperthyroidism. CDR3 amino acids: CASSLPGGRYNERFF. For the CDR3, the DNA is TGTGCCAGCAGTCTCCCCGGCGGAAGATACAATGAGCGGTTCTTC.